These T cell receptor beta chains were read from a single sample in a study of blood T cell repertoires in COVID-19. The method was immunoSEQ multiplex PCR; TCRdb's version includes in-frame clones alone and lacks a portion of them. Altogether around 230,000 clones are present, about four fifths being singletons, with the ten largest covering around 9.9%. The sample consisted of peripheral blood. The receptors stem from a woman older than 75 with acute or convalescent COVID-19. The CDR3 runs from the conserved cysteine through the conserved F or W. Each record gives: clone size, D gene, J gene, V gene, CDR3 DNA, CDR3 protein. A D gene is named only where the DNA matches it firmly. Clone size appears in some rows only: once, few, many, or a class for an expanded clone.

>.|TRBD1|TRBJ1-4|TRBV5-1
TGCGCCAGCAGCTTGGCCCCTGGACAGGGGGCCGGGGAAAAACTGTTTTTT
CASSLAPGQGAGEKLFF
>.|.|TRBJ1-2|TRBV3-1/TRBV3-2
TGTGCCAGCAGCCAAGGGGGAGGGACTGGCTACACCTTC
CASSQGGGTGYTF
>.|.|TRBJ2-7|TRBV15
TGTGCCACCAGCAGAGAAGGGGGTGGGGGCCACGAGCAGTACTTC
CATSREGGGGHEQYF
>.|TRBD1|TRBJ2-1|TRBV19
TGTGCCAGTAGCACCGCGGGACAGGGGGAATTAGGGCAGTTCTTC
CASSTAGQGELGQFF
>.|.|TRBJ1-5|TRBV5-1
TGCGCCAGCAGCCTGGGCGGCCATAGCAATCAGCCCCAGCATTTT
CASSLGGHSNQPQHF
>.|TRBD1|TRBJ2-1|TRBV28
TGTGCCAGCAGTCGTACCGGGACAGGGAGGAATGAGCAGTTCTTC
CASSRTGTGRNEQFF
>.|TRBD1|TRBJ2-1|TRBV7-8
TGTGCCAGCAGCCCCGGGACAGGGGTTCCGTTCTTC
CASSPGTGVPFF
>few|.|TRBJ1-4|TRBV10-3
TGTGCCATCAGTGAGTCGATGGGGAGAACTAATGAAAAACTGTTTTTT
CAISESMGRTNEKLFF
>.|TRBD1|TRBJ1-2|TRBV5-1
TGCGCCAGCAGCTTAGGACAGGCTAACTATGGCTACACCTTC
CASSLGQANYGYTF
>.|TRBD2|TRBJ2-1|TRBV18
TGTGCCAGCTCACCACTAGCGGGGACTTACAATGAGCAGTTCTTC
CASSPLAGTYNEQFF
>.|.|TRBJ1-3|TRBV2
TGTGCCAGCAGTCGACTGACTAGCTCTGGAAACACCATATATTTT
CASSRLTSSGNTIYF
>.|.|TRBJ1-4|TRBV19
TGTGCCAGTAGGATGCAGGGATCTAATGAAAAACTGTTTTTT
CASRMQGSNEKLFF
>once|.|TRBJ2-2|TRBV10-3
TGTGCCATCAGCCCAAGGGGACTGACGACCGGGGAGCTGTTTTTT
CAISPRGLTTGELFF
>.|TRBD2|TRBJ2-2|TRBV4-1
TGCGCCAGCAGCCAACCAGGCGGGGGGGGGCGAGTAAACACCGGGGAGCTGTTTTTT
CASSQPGGGGRVNTGELFF